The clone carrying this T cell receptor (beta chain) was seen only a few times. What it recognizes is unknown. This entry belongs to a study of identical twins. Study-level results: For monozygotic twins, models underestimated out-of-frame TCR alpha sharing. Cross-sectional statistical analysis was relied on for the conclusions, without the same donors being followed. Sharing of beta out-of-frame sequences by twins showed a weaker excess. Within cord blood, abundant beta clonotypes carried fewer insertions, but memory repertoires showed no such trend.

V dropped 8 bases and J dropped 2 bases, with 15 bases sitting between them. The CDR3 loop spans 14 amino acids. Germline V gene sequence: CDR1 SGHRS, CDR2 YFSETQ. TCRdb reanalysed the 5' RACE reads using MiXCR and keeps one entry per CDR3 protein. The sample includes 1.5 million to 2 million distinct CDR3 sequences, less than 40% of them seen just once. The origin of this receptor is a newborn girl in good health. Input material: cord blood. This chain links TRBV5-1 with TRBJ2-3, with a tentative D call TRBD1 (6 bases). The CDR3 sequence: CASQGLAFTDTQYF. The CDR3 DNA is TGCGCCAGTCAGGGGCTAGCTTTCACAGATACGCAGTATTTT.